This T cell receptor (beta chain) was recorded in a study of OX40 agonist ivuxolimab in advanced cancers. In its sample, this clone was seen once. Its antigen is unidentified. This CDR3 has 10 residues. Germline V CDR1 and CDR2: SEHNR, FQNEAQ (reference sequence). V was shortened by 3 bases and J by 6 bases, with 0 bases between the two germline ends. This table comes from immunoSEQ multiplex PCR, and its TCRdb copy is limited to in-frame clones, with some not included. The data contain 25,000 to 35,000 clones, around 82% of them singletons. Study-wide points: The antigens recognized by the expanded peripheral T cells, that is their antigen specificity, were not determined.

The chain uses TRBV7-9 and TRBJ2-1; the D is unclear. Sequenced here: CD4+ or CD8+ T cells sorted from blood, sampled in a trial of the OX40 agonist ivuxolimab. The clonotype comes from an adult with an advanced solid tumor such as melanoma, head and neck, liver or kidney cancer. This CDR3 reads CASSFNEQFF. The CDR3 DNA reads TGTGCCAGCAGCTTCAATGAGCAGTTCTTC.